Below, one TCR beta chain is given with its context. Antigen specificity is unknown. The sample comes from a study of T-cell memory formation after mild COVID-19. Study-wide findings and caveats: Researchers could not confirm that second-wave clones peaking on day 37 targeted SARS-CoV-2.

The CDR3 totals 13 residues. From germline, CDR1 is SGHTA and CDR2 FQGTGA. The ends were cut back, 5 bases at V and 5 bases at J, with 10 bases in the middle. TCRdb re-analysed the 5' RACE reads in MiXCR, keeping a single row per CDR3 protein. Here the sample spans a few hundred thousand distinct CDR3 sequences, roughly 18% being singletons. The sequenced sample was PBMCs or a T cell subset sorted from them (not recorded which). The chain has TRBV7-3 and TRBJ2-1; D might be TRBD2 (7 bases). This sequence was found in a young man who had mild COVID-19 (a few samples of this study predate the infection). Cell type and time point are not known. The CDR3 DNA sequence: TGTGCCAGCAGCAGGGGGGGTGACAATGAGCAGTTCTTC. This sequence encodes CASSRGGDNEQFF. The variable domain in full, completed from reference TRBV7-3 and TRBJ2-1, reads GAGVSQTPSNKVTEKGKYVELRCDPISGHTALYWYRQSLGQGPEFLIYFQGTGAADDSGLPNDRFFAVRPEGSVSTLKIQRTERGDSAVYLCASSRGGDNEQFFGPGTRLTVL.